Below are 23 T cell receptor beta chains sequenced from a single sample in a study of OX40 agonist ivuxolimab in advanced cancers. Library preparation was by the immunoSEQ multiplex PCR assay. TCRdb took over this immuneACCESS table, retaining in-frame rearrangements with V and J assigned. Such tables are incomplete; in checked studies, under half of the missing clones stem from an unresolved V gene, and the remainder is unexplained. This sample has fewer than 100,000 clones in its table, and approximately 80% of those were observed once. The top ten clonotypes cover roughly 0.44% of the sample. The input for sequencing was CD4+ or CD8+ T cells sorted from blood, taken in a trial of the OX40 agonist ivuxolimab. These receptors all stem from an adult with an advanced solid tumor such as melanoma, head and neck, liver or kidney cancer.

This sequence joins TRBV5-1 and TRBJ1-2; TRBD1 agrees at 12 bases. This CDR3 spans 15 amino acids. V dropped 4 bases and J dropped 8; count of bases not matched to a gene: 9. Germline-derived CDR1 and CDR2 are SGHRS and YFSETQ. The CDR3, as DNA: TGCGCCAGCAGCCTTGGGGACAGGGGGCTATGGGGCTACACCTTC. Its protein is CASSLGDRGLWGYTF.

The rearrangement uses TRBV6-1 and TRBJ1-2, with TRBD1 matching 9 bases. The CDR3 is 14 residues long. With V trimmed by 6 bases and J by 2 bases, 4 bases remained unmatched. The V gene's germline CDR1 is MNHNS and CDR2 SASEGT. CDR3 sequence reads: CASRYRGRNYGYTF. In nucleotides, the CDR3 is TGTGCCAGCAGATACAGGGGGCGCAACTATGGCTACACCTTC.

The chain links TRBV5-1 to TRBJ2-5; D tentatively reads TRBD1 or TRBD2 (5 bases each). Germline CDR1 is SGHRS and CDR2 is YFSETQ. The CDR3 sequence is 14 residues long. Trimming shortened V by 3 bases and J by 4 bases, and 13 bases separated the two germline ends. This CDR3 is CASSYPGPPETQYF. The CDR3 nucleotides read TGCGCCAGCAGCTACCCGGGACCGCCAGAGACCCAGTACTTC.

This chain links TRBV6-5 with TRBJ1-4; 10 bases map to TRBD1. The germline CDR1 and CDR2 sequences are MNHEY and SVGAGI. Trimming at V came to 5 bases and at J to 5 bases, leaving 5 bases not matched to a gene. The CDR3 length is 15 residues. CDR3 nucleotide sequence: TGTGCCAGCAGTGCCCCGGGACAGGGGAATGAAAAACTGTTTTTT. Protein: CASSAPGQGNEKLFF.

The table lists this clone with a count of one. The chain uses TRBV4-2 and TRBJ2-3; 12 positions match TRBD2. With V trimmed by 2 bases and J by 3 bases, 3 bases remained unmatched. The CDR3 runs to 16 residues. The germline CDR1 and CDR2 sequences are LGHNA and YNFKEQ. CDR3 in DNA: TGTGCCAGCAGCCAACTCGGGACTAGCGGGACAGATACGCAGTATTTT. Its translation is CASSQLGTSGTDTQYF.

This chain uses TRBV4-2 with TRBJ1-2; no clear D. The CDR3 consists of 14 residues. V lost 4 bases and J 0 bases, leaving 9 bases between the germline ends. Germline V CDR1 and CDR2: LGHNA, YNFKEQ. The DNA of the CDR3 is TGTGCCAGCAGCCTTGGGGTCTCTAACTATGGCTACACCTTC. Protein: CASSLGVSNYGYTF.

The chain couples TRBV18 to TRBJ2-5; D is perhaps TRBD1 or TRBD2 (5 bases each). CDR1 is KGHSH and CDR2 is LQKENI in the germline V gene. This CDR3 has 13 amino acids. Trimming shortened V by 6 bases and J by 7 bases, and 15 bases separated the two germline ends. CDR3 region: CASSRDDGMTQYF. CDR3 DNA sequence: TGTGCCAGCTCCCGGGACGACGGGATGACCCAGTACTTC.

For the CDR3, the DNA is TGTGCCAGAAGCTTGGGGACTAGCGGGAGTTCAGATACGCAGTATTTT. It yields the protein CARSLGTSGSSDTQYF. The chain recombines TRBV5-3 with TRBJ2-3; the match to TRBD2 covers 13 bases. TRBV5-3 is an ORF; its function is uncertain. CDR3 size: 16 residues. V shed 0 bases, J shed 4 bases, and the junction held 2 bases outside the gene matches.

The chain recombines TRBV5-4 with TRBJ2-3; D is unresolved. This CDR3 has 13 residues. Germline CDR1 reads SGHNT; CDR2 reads YYREEE (reference sequence). V shed 6 bases and J shed 8 bases, with 16 bases lying between them. This CDR3 is CASTDPWTRTQYF. In DNA form, the CDR3 reads TGTGCCAGCACAGACCCTTGGACGCGTACGCAGTATTTT.

The chain combines TRBV18 with TRBJ2-1; D remains ambiguous. The V and J ends lost 5 bases and 1 base respectively, with 9 bases between them. This CDR3 spans 14 amino acids. Germline-derived CDR1 and CDR2 are KGHSH and LQKENI. Here the CDR3 DNA reads TGTGCCAGCTCAGGCGGAAGATCCTACAATGAGCAGTTCTTC. It translates to CASSGGRSYNEQFF.

The chain is built from TRBV10-3 and TRBJ2-1, with 11 bases lining up with TRBD2. Germline V lookup: CDR1 ENHRY, CDR2 SYGVKD. With 4 bases clipped from V and 7 bases from J, the junction kept 3 bases outside the gene matches. The CDR3 loop spans 14 amino acids. The CDR3 region is CAISVTSGINEQFF. The CDR3 DNA is TGTGCCATCAGTGTGACTAGCGGGATTAATGAGCAGTTCTTC.

The rearrangement links TRBV5-1 to TRBJ2-1, with 9 bases identical to TRBD2. The CDR3 is 16 residues long. J gave up 6 bases and V 0 bases, and 7 bases lay outside the gene matches. CDR1 SGHRS and CDR2 YFSETQ come from the germline V gene. This chain's CDR3 is CASSLAGTSYGNEQFF. DNA of the CDR3: TGCGCCAGCAGCTTGGCGGGGACTAGCTACGGCAATGAGCAGTTCTTC.

The chain combines TRBV11-1 with TRBJ2-1; 8 nucleotides line up with TRBD1. The CDR3 is made up of 16 amino acids. In germline, CDR1 is SGHAT, CDR2 FQDESV (reference sequence). V trimming: 2 bases; J trimming: 9 bases; junction bases outside the gene matches: 12. In nucleotides, the CDR3 is TGTGCCAGCAGCTTATTTGCGACAGGGGCAGGGGGTGAGCAGTTCTTC. It is translated as CASSLFATGAGGEQFF. Combining the CDR3 with reference TRBV11-1 and TRBJ2-1 gives the whole variable domain EAEVAQSPRYKITEKSQAVAFWCDPISGHATLYWYRQILGQGPELLVQFQDESVVDDSQLPKDRFSAERLKGVDSTLKIQPAELGDSAMYLCASSLFATGAGGEQFFGPGTRLTVL.

Worth noting for this clone: The junction and the germline gene differ at one end; a read error may be behind it. The CDR3 reads CASSSGRPGQKTNYDYTF. CDR3 DNA: TGTGCCAGCAGCTCGGGCCGACCCGGACAGAAAACTAACTATGACTACACCTTC. V usage is TRBV7-8 and J usage is TRBJ1-2; maybe TRBD1 (6 bases). CDR1 is SGHVS and CDR2 is FQNEAQ in the germline V gene. CDR3 size: 18 residues.

This chain uses TRBV2 with TRBJ2-7; TRBD2 is a possible D gene (5 bases). Germline CDR1 is SNHLY and CDR2 is FYNNEI. V lost 4 bases, J lost 5 bases, and 9 bases lay in between. This CDR3 region has 12 residues. In nucleotides, the CDR3 is TGTGCCAGCAGTGGGTGGAGGAACGAGCAGTACGTC. It encodes CASSGWRNEQYV.

The chain employs TRBV6-1 and TRBJ1-2; D ambiguous. V was trimmed by 3 bases and J by 3 bases, leaving 11 bases between them. Germline values: CDR1 MNHNS, CDR2 SASEGT. The CDR3 covers 14 residues. CDR3 DNA: TGTGCCAGCAGTGACGGTCCAGCCCACTATGGCTACACCTTC. Protein: CASSDGPAHYGYTF.

The V call is TRBV2, the J call TRBJ2-5; D is ambiguous. The ends were cut back, 8 bases at V and 5 bases at J, with 15 bases in the middle. CDR3 length: 13 amino acids. Germline CDR1 reads SNHLY; CDR2 reads FYNNEI. The CDR3 bases are TGTGCCAGCTCGAGTCTGCTGGGGGAGACCCAGTACTTC. Translation gives CASSSLLGETQYF.

J is TRBJ1-5 and V is TRBV2; the match to TRBD1 covers 8 bases. The CDR3 consists of 14 residues. CDR1 is SNHLY and CDR2 is FYNNEI in the germline V gene. V was pared by 6 bases and J by 4 bases, with 5 bases of the junction left unmatched. Written as DNA, the CDR3 is TGTGCCAGCAGGCGGACAGGGTGGAATCAGCCCCAGCATTTT. Protein sequence: CASRRTGWNQPQHF.

The J gene is TRBJ2-1, the V gene TRBV19; 8 nucleotides align to TRBD2. The CDR3 is 14 residues long. Trimming at V came to 7 bases and at J to 3 bases, leaving 5 bases not matched to a gene. The V gene's germline CDR1 is LNHDA and CDR2 SQIVND (reference sequence). Here the CDR3 reads CASTLAGRYNEQFF. The CDR3, as DNA: TGTGCCAGTACCCTAGCGGGTCGCTACAATGAGCAGTTCTTC.

The chain uses TRBV10-3 and TRBJ2-5; possibly TRBD1 for D (5 bases). Germline CDR1 reads ENHRY; CDR2 reads SYGVKD. CDR3 length: 13 residues. The V end lost 5 bases, the J end lost 2 bases, and 9 bases lay between the germline ends. DNA of the CDR3: TGTGCCATCAGTTCAGGGTATCAAGAGACCCAGTACTTC. It specifies CAISSGYQETQYF.

The chain's CDR3 is CASSLQPNQPQHF. CDR3 DNA sequence: TGTGCCAGCAGTCTACAACCGAATCAGCCCCAGCATTTT. The rearrangement joins TRBV27 to TRBJ1-5; no clear D gene. V was pared by 5 bases and J by 4 bases, with 9 bases between. CDR1 and CDR2 from the germline V gene are MNHEY and SMNVEV (reference sequence). The CDR3 spans 13 residues.

The chain uses TRBV2 and TRBJ1-2; 8 bases align to TRBD1. Germline lookup yields CDR1 SNHLY and CDR2 FYNNEI. CDR3 length: 14 amino acids. The V and J ends lost 7 bases and 2 bases, in that order; junction bases with no gene match: 6. The CDR3 sequence: CASTAGQGNYGYTF. CDR3 nucleotides: TGTGCCAGCACCGCCGGACAGGGAAACTATGGCTACACCTTC.

The rearrangement links TRBV6-4 to TRBJ1-6; D ambiguous. The V end was cut by 10 bases, the J end by 4 bases, with 14 bases between. In germline, CDR1 is MRHNA, CDR2 SNTAGT. The length of the CDR3 is 14 residues. As DNA, the CDR3 is TGTGCCACCTCCGAGAAAGCTTATAATTCACCCCTCCACTTT. This gives the protein CATSEKAYNSPLHF.